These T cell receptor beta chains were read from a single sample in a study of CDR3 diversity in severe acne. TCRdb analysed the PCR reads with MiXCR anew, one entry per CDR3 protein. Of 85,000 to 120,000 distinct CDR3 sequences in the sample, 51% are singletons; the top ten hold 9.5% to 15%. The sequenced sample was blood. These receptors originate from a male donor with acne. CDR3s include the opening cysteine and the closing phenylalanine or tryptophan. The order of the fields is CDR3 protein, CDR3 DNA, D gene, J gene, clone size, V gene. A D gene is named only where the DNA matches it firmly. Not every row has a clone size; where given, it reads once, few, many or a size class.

cdr3_aa: CASSQDAGKRTDTQYF
cdr3_nt: TGTGCCAGCAGCCAAGACGCCGGGAAACGCACAGATACGCAGTATTTT
d_call: -
j_call: TRBJ2-3
clone_size: -
v_call: TRBV3-1

cdr3_aa: CSVVETGEGYTF
cdr3_nt: TGCAGCGTTGTGGAGACAGGGGAAGGCTACACCTTC
d_call: TRBD1
j_call: TRBJ1-2
clone_size: medium-sized
v_call: TRBV29-1

cdr3_aa: CASSDPRQLNTEAFF
cdr3_nt: TGTGCCAGCAGTGACCCACGACAGTTGAACACTGAAGCTTTCTTT
d_call: -
j_call: TRBJ1-1
clone_size: few
v_call: TRBV25-1

cdr3_aa: CSVVTDKNTEAFF
cdr3_nt: TGCAGCGTTGTGACCGACAAGAACACTGAAGCTTTCTTT
d_call: -
j_call: TRBJ1-1
clone_size: -
v_call: TRBV29-1

cdr3_aa: CSVEGSRGEQYF
cdr3_nt: TGCAGCGTTGAAGGATCAAGAGGCGAGCAGTACTTC
d_call: -
j_call: TRBJ2-7
clone_size: many
v_call: TRBV29-1

cdr3_aa: CASSVEPERRGPDNEQFF
cdr3_nt: TGTGCCAGCAGCGTAGAGCCCGAGCGAAGGGGGCCCGACAATGAGCAGTTCTTC
d_call: TRBD1
j_call: TRBJ2-1
clone_size: -
v_call: TRBV9

cdr3_aa: CSARGTGDSKAQHF
cdr3_nt: TGCAGTGCTAGAGGGACAGGGGACAGCAAGGCCCAGCATTTT
d_call: TRBD1
j_call: TRBJ1-5
clone_size: -
v_call: TRBV20-1

cdr3_aa: CAISEQGGDSNQPQHF
cdr3_nt: TGTGCCATCAGTGAGCAGGGAGGGGATAGCAATCAGCCCCAGCATTTT
d_call: -
j_call: TRBJ1-5
clone_size: -
v_call: TRBV10-3

cdr3_aa: CASSAGTGAAGELFF
cdr3_nt: TGTGCCAGCAGCGCCGGGACAGGGGCTGCCGGGGAGCTGTTTTTT
d_call: TRBD1
j_call: TRBJ2-2
clone_size: many
v_call: TRBV11-1

cdr3_aa: CATSRGRDTGELFF
cdr3_nt: TGTGCCACCAGCAGAGGCAGGGACACCGGGGAGCTGTTTTTT
d_call: -
j_call: TRBJ2-2
clone_size: -
v_call: TRBV15

cdr3_aa: CATSDDPAPSYEQYF
cdr3_nt: TGTGCCACCAGCGACGACCCGGCGCCTTCCTACGAGCAGTACTTC
d_call: -
j_call: TRBJ2-7
clone_size: -
v_call: TRBV15

cdr3_aa: CASSEWGQPQHF
cdr3_nt: TGTGCCAGCAGCGAGTGGGGTCAGCCCCAGCATTTT
d_call: -
j_call: TRBJ1-5
clone_size: -
v_call: TRBV27

cdr3_aa: CASSNSRTDEQYFGPRNTEAFF
cdr3_nt: -
d_call: -
j_call: TRBJ1-1
clone_size: -
v_call: TRBV19

cdr3_aa: CASSLGSFLNQPQHF
cdr3_nt: TGTGCCAGCAGCTTAGGATCCTTCCTAAATCAGCCCCAGCATTTT
d_call: -
j_call: TRBJ1-5
clone_size: few
v_call: TRBV7-2

cdr3_aa: CASSLLPTGELFF
cdr3_nt: TGTGCCAGCAGCTTACTACCGACCGGGGAGCTGTTTTTT
d_call: -
j_call: TRBJ2-2
clone_size: many
v_call: TRBV7-6

cdr3_aa: CAIRREGFDEQYF
cdr3_nt: TGTGCCATCAGGAGGGAGGGTTTTGACGAGCAGTACTTC
d_call: TRBD2
j_call: TRBJ2-7
clone_size: -
v_call: TRBV10-3

cdr3_aa: CAISGLAGDGETQYF
cdr3_nt: TGTGCCATCAGTGGCCTAGCGGGAGACGGTGAGACCCAGTACTTC
d_call: TRBD2
j_call: TRBJ2-5
clone_size: few
v_call: TRBV10-3

cdr3_aa: CAISVRGNGELFF
cdr3_nt: TGTGCCATCAGTGTTAGGGGAAACGGGGAGCTGTTTTTT
d_call: -
j_call: TRBJ2-2
clone_size: once
v_call: TRBV10-3

cdr3_aa: CSAKGLAGGGVYEQYF
cdr3_nt: TGCAGTGCTAAAGGACTAGCGGGGGGGGGCGTATACGAGCAGTACTTC
d_call: TRBD2
j_call: TRBJ2-7
clone_size: -
v_call: TRBV20-1

cdr3_aa: CASSVAGGNFVNEQFF
cdr3_nt: TGTGCCAGCAGCGTAGCGGGGGGGAACTTCGTCAATGAGCAGTTCTTC
d_call: TRBD2
j_call: TRBJ2-1
clone_size: -
v_call: TRBV9

cdr3_aa: CASSPRPNSSGANVLTF
cdr3_nt: TGTGCCAGTAGTCCGCGACCGAACAGCTCTGGGGCCAACGTCCTGACTTTC
d_call: -
j_call: TRBJ2-6
clone_size: -
v_call: TRBV19

cdr3_aa: CATGLGGTQETQYF
cdr3_nt: TGCGCCACCGGGCTAGGGGGGACACAAGAGACCCAGTACTTC
d_call: -
j_call: TRBJ2-5
clone_size: -
v_call: TRBV10-1

cdr3_aa: CASRQGFGNTIYF
cdr3_nt: TGCGCCAGCAGACAGGGTTTTGGAAACACCATATATTTT
d_call: -
j_call: TRBJ1-3
clone_size: -
v_call: TRBV5-1

cdr3_aa: CASSYLSNSPLHF
cdr3_nt: TGTGCCAGCAGTTACCTGAGTAATTCACCCCTCCACTTT
d_call: -
j_call: TRBJ1-6
clone_size: few
v_call: TRBV6-6

cdr3_aa: CASSGGQSYGQYF
cdr3_nt: TGTGCCAGCAGCGGGGGACAGTCCTACGGGCAGTACTTC
d_call: TRBD1
j_call: TRBJ2-7
clone_size: -
v_call: TRBV7-9

cdr3_aa: CASSVGAGGFKNIQYF
cdr3_nt: TGTGCCAGCAGCGTAGGAGCGGGAGGATTTAAAAACATTCAGTACTTC
d_call: TRBD2
j_call: TRBJ2-4
clone_size: -
v_call: TRBV9

cdr3_aa: CASSSRTVANTGELFF
cdr3_nt: TGTGCCAGCAGCTCCCGGACAGTGGCGAACACCGGGGAGCTGTTTTTT
d_call: -
j_call: TRBJ2-2
clone_size: -
v_call: TRBV7-9

cdr3_aa: CASSLAQSRGQSGYTF
cdr3_nt: TGTGCCAGCAGCTTAGCGCAATCCAGGGGGCAAAGTGGCTACACCTTC
d_call: TRBD1
j_call: TRBJ1-2
clone_size: medium-sized
v_call: TRBV7-2

cdr3_aa: CASLPTSGAADTQYF
cdr3_nt: TGTGCCAGCTTGCCCACCAGCGGAGCCGCAGATACGCAGTATTTT
d_call: -
j_call: TRBJ2-3
clone_size: -
v_call: TRBV27

cdr3_aa: CASSLRGTGYSNQPQHF
cdr3_nt: TGTGCCAGCAGCTTAAGGGGGACAGGCTATAGCAATCAGCCCCAGCATTTT
d_call: TRBD1
j_call: TRBJ1-5
clone_size: many
v_call: TRBV7-8

cdr3_aa: CAWSVGRNTEAFF
cdr3_nt: TGTGCCTGGAGTGTAGGGAGAAACACTGAAGCTTTCTTT
d_call: -
j_call: TRBJ1-1
clone_size: -
v_call: TRBV30

cdr3_aa: CATSRTLQGTDTQYF
cdr3_nt: TGTGCCACCAGCAGAACCCTCCAGGGCACAGATACGCAGTATTTT
d_call: -
j_call: TRBJ2-3
clone_size: medium-sized
v_call: TRBV15

cdr3_aa: CASSLREIGELFF
cdr3_nt: TGTGCCAGCAGTCTTAGGGAAATCGGGGAGCTGTTTTTT
d_call: -
j_call: TRBJ2-2
clone_size: -
v_call: TRBV25-1

cdr3_aa: CASSMDSAPSTSGNTIYF
cdr3_nt: TGTGCCAGCAGCATGGACAGCGCACCAAGCACCTCTGGAAACACCATATATTTT
d_call: -
j_call: TRBJ1-3
clone_size: many
v_call: TRBV9

cdr3_aa: CASSSGTATNEKLFF
cdr3_nt: TGTGCCAGCAGCTCTGGGACAGCAACTAATGAAAAACTGTTTTTT
d_call: TRBD1
j_call: TRBJ1-4
clone_size: many
v_call: TRBV7-2

cdr3_aa: CASSLGRGGEQYF
cdr3_nt: TGTGCTAGCAGCTTAGGGCGCGGGGGCGAGCAGTACTTC
d_call: TRBD2
j_call: TRBJ2-7
clone_size: -
v_call: TRBV7-7

cdr3_aa: CASSEETQYF
cdr3_nt: TGCGCCAGCAGTGAGGAGACCCAGTACTTC
d_call: -
j_call: TRBJ2-5
clone_size: many
v_call: TRBV10-1

cdr3_aa: CASSTMTGGMETQYF
cdr3_nt: TGTGCCAGTAGTACCATGACAGGGGGCATGGAGACCCAGTACTTC
d_call: TRBD1
j_call: TRBJ2-5
clone_size: many
v_call: TRBV19

cdr3_aa: CASRFRQGYYEQYF
cdr3_nt: TGTGCCAGCAGATTTCGACAGGGCTACTACGAGCAGTACTTC
d_call: TRBD1
j_call: TRBJ2-7
clone_size: -
v_call: TRBV5-4

cdr3_aa: CASSQGDGQGNDTF
cdr3_nt: TGCGCCAGCAGCCAAGGGGACGGACAGGGTAATGACACCTTC
d_call: TRBD1
j_call: TRBJ1-2
clone_size: once
v_call: TRBV7-3

cdr3_aa: CASSDRGGGETQYF
cdr3_nt: TGTGCCAGCAGCGACAGGGGAGGAGGAGAGACCCAGTACTTC
d_call: TRBD1
j_call: TRBJ2-5
clone_size: -
v_call: TRBV2

cdr3_aa: CASSRGQIEAEKLFF
cdr3_nt: TGTGCCAGCAGCCGAGGACAGATTGAGGCGGAAAAACTGTTTTTT
d_call: -
j_call: TRBJ1-4
clone_size: few
v_call: TRBV5-5

cdr3_aa: CAIRGGSVNTGELFF
cdr3_nt: TGTGCCATCAGGGGTGGAAGCGTCAACACCGGGGAGCTGTTTTTT
d_call: -
j_call: TRBJ2-2
clone_size: many
v_call: TRBV10-3

cdr3_aa: CSARDVTSGRANEQFF
cdr3_nt: TGCAGTGCTAGAGATGTAACTAGCGGGAGGGCAAATGAGCAGTTCTTC
d_call: TRBD2
j_call: TRBJ2-1
clone_size: few
v_call: TRBV20-1

cdr3_aa: CASSSGTGGNTEAFF
cdr3_nt: TGTGCCAGCAGCTCAGGGACAGGGGGCAACACTGAAGCTTTCTTT
d_call: TRBD1
j_call: TRBJ1-1
clone_size: -
v_call: TRBV9

cdr3_aa: CASRTSYSYEQYF
cdr3_nt: TGTGCCAGCAGGACTAGCTACTCCTACGAGCAGTACTTC
d_call: TRBD2
j_call: TRBJ2-7
clone_size: once
v_call: TRBV25-1

cdr3_aa: CSVEYSSNEQYF
cdr3_nt: TGCAGCGTTGAATACAGTAGCAATGAGCAGTATTTT
d_call: -
j_call: TRBJ2-3
clone_size: -
v_call: TRBV29-1

cdr3_aa: CASSLGSSYNEQFF
cdr3_nt: TGTGCCAGCAGCTTAGGTAGCTCCTACAATGAGCAGTTCTTC
d_call: -
j_call: TRBJ2-1
clone_size: -
v_call: TRBV7-8

cdr3_aa: CASSLAVAATNEKLFF
cdr3_nt: TGTGCCAGCAGCTTGGCAGTTGCCGCAACTAATGAAAAACTGTTTTTT
d_call: -
j_call: TRBJ1-4
clone_size: -
v_call: TRBV7-9

cdr3_aa: CASSGQGARYEQYF
cdr3_nt: TGTGCCAGCAGTGGACAGGGGGCAAGGTACGAGCAGTACTTC
d_call: TRBD1
j_call: TRBJ2-7
clone_size: -
v_call: TRBV11-2

cdr3_aa: CATSASSEQPYNEQFF
cdr3_nt: TGTGCCACCAGTGCCAGCAGTGAACAGCCCTACAATGAGCAGTTCTTC
d_call: -
j_call: TRBJ2-1
clone_size: -
v_call: TRBV24-1

cdr3_aa: CAISAGTSETQYF
cdr3_nt: TGTGCCATCAGTGCGGGGACGTCCGAGACCCAGTACTTC
d_call: -
j_call: TRBJ2-5
clone_size: -
v_call: TRBV10-3

cdr3_aa: CASSYQAPGLAGGSSGSYNEQFF
cdr3_nt: TGTGCCAGCAGTTACCAGGCACCGGGACTAGCGGGAGGAAGTTCCGGCTCCTACAATGAGCAGTTCTTC
d_call: TRBD2
j_call: TRBJ2-1
clone_size: once
v_call: TRBV25-1

cdr3_aa: CASSLRLAGGLRDEQFF
cdr3_nt: TGTGCCAGCAGCTTAAGACTAGCGGGAGGGTTACGCGATGAGCAGTTCTTC
d_call: TRBD2
j_call: TRBJ2-1
clone_size: -
v_call: TRBV7-6

cdr3_aa: CASCPRTVGNTIYF
cdr3_nt: TGTGCCAGCTGCCCCCGGACAGTGGGAAACACCATATATTTT
d_call: -
j_call: TRBJ1-3
clone_size: -
v_call: TRBV9

cdr3_aa: CASSYGSGNSHGGTDTQYF
cdr3_nt: TGTGCCAGCAGTTACGGTAGCGGGAATTCTCACGGGGGCACAGATACGCAGTATTTT
d_call: TRBD2
j_call: TRBJ2-3
clone_size: -
v_call: TRBV6-5